Listed here are 18 T cell receptor beta chains from one sample, sequenced in a study of cytomegalovirus exposure and HLA in healthy donors. The primer mix had 60 Vbeta and 13 Jbeta primers. Sequencing was performed with immunoSEQ multiplex PCR; in TCRdb, only in-frame clones are kept and a portion is missing. The sample includes roughly 90,000 clones, around 68% of them seen just once. The specimen was PBMCs. Every receptor here comes from a young man in good health and CMV-seropositive.

The V and J genes are TRBV7-2 and TRBJ2-7; D is perhaps TRBD1 (6 bases). V was cut by 3 bases and J by 6 bases, with 21 bases left in between. The CDR3 loop spans 16 amino acids. The germline gives CDR1 SGHTA, CDR2 FQGNSA. The CDR3 DNA reads as TGTGCCAGCAGCTTCCCCGGTGGGACAATGACAGCCGAGCAGTACTTC. Translation gives CASSFPGGTMTAEQYF. Filled out from reference TRBV7-2 and TRBJ2-7, the complete variable domain reads GAGVSQSPSNKVTEKGKDVELRCDPISGHTALYWYRQSLGQGLEFLIYFQGNSAPDKSGLPSDRFSAERTGGSVSTLTIQRTQQEDSAVYLCASSFPGGTMTAEQYFGPGTRLTVT.

The chain has TRBV10-1 and TRBJ1-1, with D maybe TRBD1 (5 bases). The germline V gene has CDR1 WNHNN and CDR2 SYGVQD (reference sequence). CDR3 size: 14 residues. V was clipped by 7 bases and J by 5 bases, with 17 bases between them. The CDR3 DNA is TGCGCCAGCAATACGCAGGGCATTGGGACTGAAGCTTTCTTT. Translated: CASNTQGIGTEAFF.

This clone turned up a few times. The rearrangement uses TRBV5-1 and TRBJ1-1; D gene uncertain. Trimming removed 4 bases from V and 6 bases from J, with 19 bases in between. This CDR3 contains 15 residues. CDR1 and CDR2 (germline): SGHRS, YFSETQ. DNA for the CDR3: TGCGCCAGCAGCGCCTTCGGGTACGTGATCCCTGAAGCTTTCTTT. Encoded protein: CASSAFGYVIPEAFF.

The V gene is TRBV28, the J gene TRBJ2-3; D perhaps matches TRBD2 (5 bases). The germline V gene encodes CDR1 MDHEN and CDR2 SYDVKM. The CDR3 extends over 12 amino acids. Trimming removed 7 bases at V and 8 bases at J, with 13 bases between. CDR3 sequence: CASTSLRGTQYF. The CDR3, as DNA: TGTGCCAGCACCTCCTTACGGGGTACGCAGTATTTT.

V and J are TRBV9 and TRBJ1-3; no firm D call. V lost 3 bases, J lost 0 bases, and 10 bases lay in between. Germline-derived CDR1 and CDR2 are SGDLS and YYNGEE. This CDR3 has 15 residues. The CDR3 nucleotides are TGTGCCAGCAGCGCACGTAGTTACTCTGGAAACACCATATATTTT. Its protein product is CASSARSYSGNTIYF.

The rearrangement uses TRBV6-1 and TRBJ1-1; a possible D gene is TRBD1 (6 bases). The germline V gene has CDR1 MNHNS and CDR2 SASEGT. With 4 bases removed from V and 3 bases from J, the gap between germline ends came to 12 bases. This CDR3 region has 14 residues. The CDR3 coding sequence is TGTGCCAGCAGTGGGGTCAGGGGCTACACTGAAGCTTTCTTT. Amino acids: CASSGVRGYTEAFF.

The rearrangement links TRBV6-5 to TRBJ1-2, with 7 bases identical to TRBD1. With 7 bases clipped from V and 7 bases from J, the junction kept 9 bases outside the gene matches. The length of the CDR3 is 13 residues. Germline V gives CDR1 MNHEY, CDR2 SVGAGI. The CDR3 sequence: CASTLNRGSGYTF. The CDR3 DNA reads TGTGCCAGCACTCTAAACAGGGGAAGTGGCTACACCTTC.

The CDR3 DNA reads as TGTGCCAGCTCTGCCAAACTGGATACGCAGTATTTT. Translated, it gives CASSAKLDTQYF. This chain links TRBV18 with TRBJ2-3; D unclear. CDR3 length equals 12 residues. Germline values: CDR1 KGHSH, CDR2 LQKENI. V was pared by 6 bases and J by 6 bases, with 10 bases between.

The V call is TRBV19, the J call TRBJ1-2; D is possibly TRBD1 (6 bases). Germline V gives CDR1 LNHDA, CDR2 SQIVND (reference sequence). The CDR3 has 15 amino acids. Trimming stripped 4 bases from V and 5 bases from J, with 17 bases between. As DNA, the CDR3 is TGTGCCAGTAGTAAGGCGGGGGCGAGAGAATATGGCTACACCTTC. Translating gives CASSKAGAREYGYTF.

As regards this clone: A junction end diverges from the germline sequence, so it may reflect a read error. This chain links TRBV29-1 with TRBJ1-1; unclear D gene. The CDR3 has 14 residues. Germline assignment: CDR1 SQVTM and CDR2 ANQGSEA. The CDR3 DNA reads as TGCAGCGTCCTGCCCCAAGGGAGGAACGCTGAAGCTTTCTTT. It is translated as CSVLPQGRNAEAFF.

The chain employs TRBV9 and TRBJ1-4, with a tentative D call TRBD1 (5 bases). Per the germline V gene, CDR1 is SGDLS and CDR2 is YYNGEE. V was trimmed by 3 bases and J by 7 bases, leaving 16 bases between them. This CDR3 spans 15 amino acids. DNA for the CDR3: TGTGCCAGCAGCGAGGGCGGGGACGGAGGTGAAAAACTGTTTTTT. It specifies CASSEGGDGGEKLFF.

The chain employs TRBV19 and TRBJ1-6, with D possibly matching TRBD1 (5 bases). Germline CDR1 is LNHDA and CDR2 is SQIVND (reference sequence). Trimming removed 6 bases from V and 9 bases from J, with 18 bases in between. This CDR3 region has 15 residues. The CDR3 loop is CASRPGRGASSPLHF. CDR3 DNA sequence: TGTGCCAGTAGACCAGGGAGGGGTGCGTCTTCACCCCTCCACTTT.

V is TRBV5-6 and J is TRBJ2-5, with 13 bases matching TRBD2. Germline V gene lookup returns CDR1 SGHDT and CDR2 YYEEEE. Trimming removed 3 bases from V and 5 bases from J; junction bases left unmatched: 10. This CDR3 is built from 17 residues. Here the CDR3 reads CASSSLTSGGREETQYF. The CDR3 DNA reads TGTGCCAGCAGCTCCCTGACTAGCGGGGGGCGGGAGGAGACCCAGTACTTC.

This chain uses TRBV5-6 with TRBJ2-7; 7 nucleotides line up with TRBD1. This CDR3 spans 14 amino acids. Germline V gives CDR1 SGHDT, CDR2 YYEEEE. Trimming cost V 2 bases and J 1 base; bases outside gene matches: 3. In DNA, the CDR3 is TGTGCCAGCAGCTTATCACAGGGGTCCTACGAGCAGTACTTC. Translation gives CASSLSQGSYEQYF. The full variable domain, its missing parts supplied by reference TRBV5-6 and TRBJ2-7, is DAGVTQSPTHLIKTRGQQVTLRCSPKSGHDTVSWYQQALGQGPQFIFQYYEEEERQRGNFPDRFSGHQFPNYSSELNVNALLLGDSALYLCASSLSQGSYEQYFGPGTRLTVT.

This clone was counted only a few times. This chain uses TRBV7-2 with TRBJ1-1; D uncertain. From germline, CDR1 is SGHTA and CDR2 FQGNSA. The V and J ends lost 1 base and 2 bases respectively, with 14 bases between them. The CDR3 sequence is 16 residues long. This CDR3 reads CASSLGARSYNTEAFF. CDR3 DNA: TGTGCCAGCAGCTTAGGAGCCAGGTCCTATAACACTGAAGCTTTCTTT.

V gene TRBV2 combines with J gene TRBJ1-5; D is ambiguous. Germline loops: CDR1 SNHLY, CDR2 FYNNEI. The germline V and J ends were trimmed by 4 bases and 6 bases, with 4 bases remaining between them. This CDR3 has 11 amino acids. Here the CDR3 DNA reads TGTGCCAGCAGTGTGAGTCAGCCCCAGCATTTT. Translating it yields CASSVSQPQHF.

This chain connects TRBV27 to TRBJ1-5; 8 bases agree with TRBD1. Trimming removed 6 bases from V and 0 bases from J; junction bases left unmatched: 10. CDR1 and CDR2 from the germline V gene are MNHEY and SMNVEV (reference sequence). The CDR3 extends over 17 amino acids. The CDR3 here is CASRRTGQEYSNQPQHF. The CDR3, as DNA: TGTGCCAGCAGGCGGACAGGGCAGGAGTATAGCAATCAGCCCCAGCATTTT.

This chain connects TRBV29-1 to TRBJ2-1; no firm D call. This CDR3 spans 11 amino acids. CDR1 SQVTM and CDR2 ANQGSEA come from the germline V gene. The V gene lost 4 bases and the J gene lost 5 bases, with 6 bases spanning the gap. The CDR3: CSVAVNNEQFF. CDR3 bases: TGCAGCGTTGCAGTTAACAATGAGCAGTTCTTC.